The clone carrying this TCR beta chain came up many times. Its antigen is as yet unknown. Each CDR3 protein is one row after TCRdb ran MiXCR on the reads. The sample has about 110,000 distinct CDR3 sequences; 10% are singletons. V lost 6 bases and J lost 6; bases outside the gene matches: 5. Germline-derived CDR1 and CDR2 are DFQATT and SNEGSKA (reference sequence). This CDR3 region has 12 residues. These data are taken from a study of T cell repertoires in cytomegalovirus infection. The receptor's source is a human donor in good health (CMV status not recorded). Some clones in this sample may be carry-over from other donors' samples. Material: PBMCs, sequenced either directly or after in vitro stimulation (not recorded which). The chain couples TRBV20-1 to TRBJ2-3, with 8 positions matching TRBD2. CDR3 in amino acids: CSAGTSGDTQYF. The DNA of the CDR3 is TGCAGTGCAGGGACTAGTGGGGATACGCAGTATTTT.